This T cell receptor beta chain appears in the sequencing data of a study of OX40 agonist ivuxolimab in advanced cancers. Study results and caveats: Clonal expansion among partial responders at 0.1-3.0 mg/kg ranked near the lowest. There were also nonresponders showing low normalized T-cell clonal expansion.

Remarks on this clone: What it recognizes is unknown.

V gave up 7 bases and J gave up 0 bases, with 13 bases separating them. Germline V CDR1 and CDR2: LNHDA, SQIVND (reference sequence). This CDR3 comprises 15 residues. The repertoire was sequenced with immunoSEQ multiplex PCR; TCRdb's copy has only in-frame clones and lacks some. The sample has about 86,000 clones; roughly nine tenths are singletons. The source of this sequence is an adult with an advanced solid tumor such as melanoma, head and neck, liver or kidney cancer. The sequencing used CD4+ or CD8+ T cells sorted from blood, collected in a trial of the OX40 agonist ivuxolimab. The chain combines TRBV19 with TRBJ1-3; D call uncertain. Here the CDR3 DNA reads TGTGCCAGTAAAAACAGCCGTTCCTCTGGAAACACCATATATTTT. Its translation is CASKNSRSSGNTIYF.